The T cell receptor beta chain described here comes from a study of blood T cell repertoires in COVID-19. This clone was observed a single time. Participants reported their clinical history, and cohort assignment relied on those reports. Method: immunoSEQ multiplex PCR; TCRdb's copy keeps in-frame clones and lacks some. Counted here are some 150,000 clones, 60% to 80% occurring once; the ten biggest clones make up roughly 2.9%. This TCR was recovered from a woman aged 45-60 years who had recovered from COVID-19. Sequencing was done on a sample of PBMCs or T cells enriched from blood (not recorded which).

The CDR3 loop reads CASSVGGVVPEAFF. The CDR3, as DNA: TGTGCCAGCAGCGTCGGGGGGGTTGTACCTGAAGCTTTCTTT. The gene calls are TRBV7-9 and TRBJ1-1, with TRBD1 as a possible D gene (5 bases). Germline loops: CDR1 SEHNR, CDR2 FQNEAQ (reference sequence). CDR3 length: 14 residues. The V gene lost 5 bases and the J gene lost 6 bases, with 16 bases spanning the gap.